Below, 13 T cell receptor beta chains from the same sample are listed, as sequenced in a study of blood T cells in healthy people across ages. A second PCR of roughly 7 to 11 cycles used a sample-barcoded 5' primer and a J-beta primer mix. TCRdb reprocessed the 5' RACE reads via MiXCR and lists one record per CDR3 protein. In the table there are about 1,400,000 distinct CDR3 sequences, around two fifths of which are singletons. The source material was blood. These receptor sequences come from a woman between 18 and 30 years old in good health.

This clonotype was detected a few times. The genes are TRBV5-1 and TRBJ1-5, with unresolved D. Trimming shortened V by 0 bases and J by 3 bases, and 13 bases separated the two germline ends. The CDR3 runs 16 residues. CDR1 and CDR2 (germline): SGHRS, YFSETQ. The CDR3 reads CASSLEATGDNQPQHF. In DNA form, the CDR3 reads TGCGCCAGCAGCTTGGAGGCAACTGGCGACAATCAGCCCCAGCATTTT.

This clonotype was found many times. V gene TRBV29-1 combines with J gene TRBJ1-6, with unresolved D. Deletions cut 5 bases from V and 0 bases from J, with 5 bases between. Germline V CDR1 and CDR2: SQVTM, ANQGSEA. The CDR3 length is 13 residues. The CDR3 coding sequence is TGCAGCGTTCTTAGCTCCTATAATTCACCCCTCCACTTT. Translating gives CSVLSSYNSPLHF. The full variable domain, its missing parts supplied by reference TRBV29-1 and TRBJ1-6, is SAVISQKPSRDICQRGTSLTIQCQVDSQVTMMFWYRQQPGQSLTLIATANQGSEATYESGFVIDKFPISRPNLTFSTLTVSNMSPEDSSIYLCSVLSSYNSPLHFGNGTRLTVT.

This clonotype was recorded a few times. The chain couples TRBV9 to TRBJ1-6; 7 nucleotides match TRBD1. This CDR3 is 15 amino acids long. Unmatched junction bases numbered 8, after V lost 5 bases and J lost 6 bases. Germline V CDR1 and CDR2: SGDLS, YYNGEE. For the CDR3, the DNA is TGTGCCAGCAGGGGTCAAGGGGGCCTTAATTCACCCCTCCACTTT. Amino acids: CASRGQGGLNSPLHF.

The CDR3 protein is CASSLRIVKETQYF. CDR3 DNA: TGTGCCAGCAGCCTCAGAATAGTGAAAGAGACCCAGTACTTC. This chain connects TRBV3-1 to TRBJ2-5; no clear D gene. Trimming shortened V by 4 bases and J by 3 bases, and 12 bases separated the two germline ends. The germline V gene has CDR1 LGHDT and CDR2 YNNKEL (reference sequence). CDR3 size: 14 residues.

The rearrangement uses TRBV7-9 and TRBJ2-1; no reliable D call. Germline assignment: CDR1 SEHNR and CDR2 FQNEAQ (reference sequence). There are 17 residues in the CDR3. Trimming took 0 bases from V and 2 from J, leaving 14 bases between them. CDR3 sequence reads: CASSLAIRGAAYNEQFF. The CDR3 DNA follows: TGTGCCAGCAGCTTAGCGATCCGCGGCGCGGCCTACAATGAGCAGTTCTTC.

The table lists this clonotype with a few counts. V gene TRBV20-1 combines with J gene TRBJ2-3, with TRBD2 identical over 14 bases. Per the germline V gene, CDR1 is DFQATT and CDR2 is SNEGSKA (reference sequence). The junction had 11 bases not matched to a gene; V was cut back by 6 bases and J by 9 bases. This CDR3 region has 15 residues. The CDR3 coding sequence is TGCAGTGCGGACGCCGGGACTAGCGGGAGTTACACGCAGTATTTT. Residues: CSADAGTSGSYTQYF.

Turning to this clonotype: Possible read error: a much larger clone is one base away. The chain joins TRBV5-1 to TRBJ2-1; 9 bases map to TRBD2. Germline-derived CDR1 and CDR2 are SGHRS and YFSETQ. The CDR3 totals 14 residues. This chain's CDR3 is CASSSSGVYNGQFF. CDR3 nucleotide sequence: TGCGCCAGCAGCTCTAGCGGGGTGTACAATGGGCAGTTCTTC.

As regards this clonotype: Just one base apart from a much larger clone, this may be a read error. V and J are TRBV29-1 and TRBJ2-1; TRBD1 agrees at 9 bases. The CDR3 has 13 residues. Trimming removed 6 bases from V and 8 bases from J; junction bases left unmatched: 8. The germline V gene has CDR1 SQVTM and CDR2 ANQGSEA. The DNA for the CDR3 is TGCAGCGTGGAGGGACAGGGACGGTATGAGCAGTTCTTC. It translates to CSVEGQGRYEQFF.

The chain is built from TRBV6-1 and TRBJ2-2; D not resolved. The CDR3 covers 13 residues. Trimming stripped 7 bases from V and 0 bases from J, with 6 bases between. In germline, CDR1 is MNHNS, CDR2 SASEGT. CDR3 sequence: CASKAPNTGELFF. As DNA, the CDR3 is TGTGCCAGCAAAGCTCCGAACACCGGGGAGCTGTTTTTT.

The chain uses TRBV7-9 and TRBJ1-1; 7 bases map to TRBD1. The CDR3 covers 14 residues. From germline, CDR1 is SEHNR and CDR2 FQNEAQ (reference sequence). Trimming removed 3 bases from V and 7 bases from J; junction bases left unmatched: 8. CDR3 bases: TGTGCCAGCAGCTTTGGAAGCGGGACAGTTGAAGCTTTCTTT. This codes for CASSFGSGTVEAFF.

In this sample, this clonotype turned up a few times. The rearrangement uses TRBV5-1 and TRBJ2-1; D is unresolved. Germline-derived CDR1 and CDR2 are SGHRS and YFSETQ. This CDR3 contains 15 residues. Trimming removed 6 bases at V and 0 bases at J, with 13 bases between. The CDR3 here is CASKINIYSYNEQFF. CDR3 nucleotides: TGCGCCAGCAAAATTAACATCTACTCCTACAATGAGCAGTTCTTC.

There are a few counts of this clonotype. The CDR3 DNA reads as TGTGCCAGCAGTTACTCTGGAGTAGCGGGCCCAGATACGCAGTATTTT. Encoded protein: CASSYSGVAGPDTQYF. The V and J genes are TRBV6-5 and TRBJ2-3, with 7 bases fitting TRBD2. After removal of 0 bases from V and 4 bases from J, the junction contained 7 bases not matched to a gene. The CDR3 is 16 residues long. Germline V CDR1 and CDR2: MNHEY, SVGAGI.

The V gene is TRBV5-5, the J gene TRBJ1-2; no reliable D call. V lost 4 bases, J lost 0 bases, and 13 bases lay in between. Per germline, CDR1 SGHKS and CDR2 YYEKEE (reference sequence). This CDR3 is 15 amino acids long. The CDR3 loop reads CASSPSEYANYGYTF. Written as DNA, the CDR3 is TGTGCCAGCAGCCCCTCAGAATATGCTAACTATGGCTACACCTTC. Supplemented by reference TRBV5-5 and TRBJ1-2, the full variable domain reads DAGVTQSPTHLIKTRGQQVTLRCSPISGHKSVSWYQQVLGQGPQFIFQYYEKEERGRGNFPDRFSARQFPNYSSELNVNALLLGDSALYLCASSPSEYANYGYTFGSGTRLTVV.